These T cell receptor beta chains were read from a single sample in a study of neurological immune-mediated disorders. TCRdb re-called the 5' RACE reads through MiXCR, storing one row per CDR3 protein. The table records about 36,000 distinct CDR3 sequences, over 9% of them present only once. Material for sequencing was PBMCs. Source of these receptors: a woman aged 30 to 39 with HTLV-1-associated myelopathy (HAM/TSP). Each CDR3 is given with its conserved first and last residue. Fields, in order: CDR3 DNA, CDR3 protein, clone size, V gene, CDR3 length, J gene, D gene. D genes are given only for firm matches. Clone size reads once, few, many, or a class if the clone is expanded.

cdr3_nt: TGTGCCAGTAGCACCCGACAGGCATCAACTTATGGCTACACCTTC
cdr3_aa: CASSTRQASTYGYTF
clone_size: many
v_call: TRBV19
cdr3_length: 15
j_call: TRBJ1-2
d_call: .

cdr3_nt: TGCAGTGCTATGTGGAACTCTGGAAACACCATATATTTT
cdr3_aa: CSAMWNSGNTIYF
clone_size: many
v_call: TRBV20-1
cdr3_length: 13
j_call: TRBJ1-3
d_call: .

cdr3_nt: TGCAGTGCAACCAGCACAGGGAAACAGCCCCAGCATTTT
cdr3_aa: CSATSTGKQPQHF
clone_size: many
v_call: TRBV20-1
cdr3_length: 13
j_call: TRBJ1-5
d_call: .

cdr3_nt: TGCGCCAGCAGCTTGATCAGACAGGGGGCCTACAATGAGCAGTTCTTC
cdr3_aa: CASSLIRQGAYNEQFF
clone_size: many
v_call: TRBV5-1
cdr3_length: 16
j_call: TRBJ2-1
d_call: TRBD1

cdr3_nt: TGTGCCAGCAGCTTAATGCCGGCGGTGATAACCTACGAGCAGTACTTC
cdr3_aa: CASSLMPAVITYEQYF
clone_size: many
v_call: TRBV7-2
cdr3_length: 16
j_call: TRBJ2-7
d_call: .

cdr3_nt: TGTGCCACCAGCAGAGATCGGGGTTCAGGGGAAAAACTGTTTTTT
cdr3_aa: CATSRDRGSGEKLFF
clone_size: many
v_call: TRBV15
cdr3_length: 15
j_call: TRBJ1-4
d_call: .

cdr3_nt: TGTGCCAGCAGTGAATCCGGGGTAGGGAACACTGAAGCTTTCTTT
cdr3_aa: CASSESGVGNTEAFF
clone_size: many
v_call: TRBV25-1
cdr3_length: 15
j_call: TRBJ1-1
d_call: .

cdr3_nt: TGTGCCAGCAGAGGGACGGAGAACAATTCAGGAAACACCATATATTTT
cdr3_aa: CASRGTENNSGNTIYF
clone_size: many
v_call: TRBV12-3/TRBV12-4
cdr3_length: 16
j_call: TRBJ1-3
d_call: .

cdr3_nt: TGCAGTGCTAGTCATCCCGGCGGGTTAAACACTGAAGCTTTCTTT
cdr3_aa: CSASHPGGLNTEAFF
clone_size: many
v_call: TRBV20-1
cdr3_length: 15
j_call: TRBJ1-1
d_call: .

cdr3_nt: TGTGCCAGCAGCTTAGCGGCAGGGGCTAACTATGGCTACACCTTC
cdr3_aa: CASSLAAGANYGYTF
clone_size: many
v_call: TRBV7-9
cdr3_length: 15
j_call: TRBJ1-2
d_call: .

cdr3_nt: TGCGCCAGCAGCTTGGCTCTTACGCCTACGAACACTGAAGCTTTCTTT
cdr3_aa: CASSLALTPTNTEAFF
clone_size: many
v_call: TRBV5-1
cdr3_length: 16
j_call: TRBJ1-1
d_call: .

cdr3_nt: TGTGCCAGCAGTCGAGGGGGCCGTGCAGATACGCAGTATTTT
cdr3_aa: CASSRGGRADTQYF
clone_size: many
v_call: TRBV6-5
cdr3_length: 14
j_call: TRBJ2-3
d_call: TRBD1

cdr3_nt: TGTGCCACCAGCGGGTCGCGGCGGGGGGCCACAGATACGCAGTATTTT
cdr3_aa: CATSGSRRGATDTQYF
clone_size: many
v_call: TRBV15
cdr3_length: 16
j_call: TRBJ2-3
d_call: TRBD2

cdr3_nt: TGCAGTGCACACGGACAGGTTGAAAACGAGCAGTACTTC
cdr3_aa: CSAHGQVENEQYF
clone_size: few
v_call: TRBV20-1
cdr3_length: 13
j_call: TRBJ2-7
d_call: TRBD1

cdr3_nt: TGTGCCGGATCCCGGGACAGATACACCGGGGAGCTGTTTTTT
cdr3_aa: CAGSRDRYTGELFF
clone_size: many
v_call: TRBV12-3/TRBV12-4
cdr3_length: 14
j_call: TRBJ2-2
d_call: TRBD1

cdr3_nt: TGTGCCAGCAGCGCAGACCTATACACCGACGAGCAGTACTTC
cdr3_aa: CASSADLYTDEQYF
clone_size: many
v_call: TRBV7-8
cdr3_length: 14
j_call: TRBJ2-7
d_call: .

cdr3_nt: TGTGCCAGCAGCCAATTTGGAGCGGCGGATACGCAGTATTTT
cdr3_aa: CASSQFGAADTQYF
clone_size: many
v_call: TRBV3-1
cdr3_length: 14
j_call: TRBJ2-3
d_call: .